The 21 T cell receptor beta chains below all came from one sample that was sequenced in a study of early stage breast cancer tumors. Clones were sequenced by immunoSEQ multiplex PCR, and TCRdb holds only the in-frame ones, with some missing. The data contain under 45,000 clones, approximately 72% of them singletons. The specimen was blood. These receptors were taken from a person aged 50-59 years with breast cancer.

In this sample, this clone turned up a few times. The chain recombines TRBV19 with TRBJ2-1; D perhaps matches TRBD1 (5 bases). In germline, CDR1 is LNHDA, CDR2 SQIVND (reference sequence). CDR3 size: 12 residues. The V end lost 0 bases, the J end lost 9 bases, and 6 bases lay between the germline ends. The CDR3 DNA reads TGTGCCAGTAGTATAGATAGGGGTGAGCAGTTCTTC. Translated: CASSIDRGEQFF. Full variable domain (outside the CDR3, taken from reference TRBV19 and TRBJ2-1): DGGITQSPKYLFRKEGQNVTLSCEQNLNHDAMYWYRQDPGQGLRLIYYSQIVNDFQKGDIAEGYSVSREKKESFPLTVTSAQKNPTAFYLCASSIDRGEQFFGPGTRLTVL.

The chain is built from TRBV19 and TRBJ1-2; a weak D match, TRBD1 (5 bases). The CDR3 runs 15 residues. CDR1 is LNHDA, CDR2 SQIVND, per germline (reference sequence). Deletions cut 6 bases from V and 4 bases from J, with 18 bases between. CDR3: CASSPRGGRGYGYTF. The CDR3 nucleotides read TGTGCCAGTAGCCCCCGGGGGGGAAGAGGCTATGGCTACACCTTC.

This clone occurred a few times. The gene calls are TRBV19 and TRBJ1-1; weak D call: TRBD1 (5 bases). Between the trimmed V and J ends, which lost 1 base and 6 bases, there was a span of 6 bases. Looked up from germline, CDR1 is LNHDA and CDR2 is SQIVND (reference sequence). This CDR3 region has 12 residues. The CDR3 bases are TGTGCCAGTAGTATAGGGGGGGCTGAAGCTTTCTTT. This codes for CASSIGGAEAFF.

This chain links TRBV7-6 with TRBJ2-3; the D gene is possibly TRBD2 (6 bases). V lost 1 base to trimming and J lost 0 bases, with 14 bases between them. This CDR3 spans 17 amino acids. Germline V gives CDR1 SGHVS, CDR2 FNYEAQ. The CDR3 reads CASSLGVSGLSTDTQYF. The CDR3 nucleotides are TGTGCCAGCAGCTTAGGGGTTAGCGGACTTAGCACAGATACGCAGTATTTT.

This chain uses TRBV5-4 with TRBJ2-7; D ambiguous. The CDR3 sequence is 11 residues long. Trimming took 3 bases from V and 5 from J, leaving 6 bases between them. Germline V gives CDR1 SGHNT, CDR2 YYREEE (reference sequence). The CDR3 loop is CASSYSHEQYF. The DNA of the CDR3 is TGTGCCAGCAGCTACAGCCACGAGCAGTACTTC.

This chain's CDR3 is CASRLGPSVGVRTYEQYV. In nucleotides, the CDR3 is TGTGCAAGTCGCTTAGGCCCCTCCGTCGGGGTAAGGACCTACGAGCAGTACGTC. This chain joins TRBV12-2 and TRBJ2-7; the DNA was not used to check the table's D call, TRBD2. TRBV12-2 is reported as a pseudogene. CDR3 size: 18 residues.

The V and J genes are TRBV28 and TRBJ1-3, with TRBD1 matching 7 bases. This CDR3 spans 14 amino acids. Germline V lookup: CDR1 MDHEN, CDR2 SYDVKM. V shed 5 bases, J shed 7 bases, and the junction held 8 bases outside the gene matches. In DNA, the CDR3 is TGTGCCAGCAGTCGACAGGGTTTTAGGAACACCATATATTTT. Its translation: CASSRQGFRNTIYF. The variable domain in full, with the rest retrieved from reference TRBV28 and TRBJ1-3, is DVKVTQSSRYLVKRTGEKVFLECVQDMDHENMFWYRQDPGLGLRLIYFSYDVKMKEKGDIPEGYSVSREKKERFSLILESASTNQTSMYLCASSRQGFRNTIYFGEGSWLTVV.

This clone has only a few counts. CDR3 sequence (DNA): TGTGCCAGTAATGAGGGCTTGAGGTATTCACCCCTCCACTTT. This sequence encodes CASNEGLRYSPLHF. This chain joins TRBV19 and TRBJ1-6; D call uncertain. The CDR3 is 14 residues long. With 7 bases removed from V and 8 bases from J, the gap between germline ends came to 15 bases. The germline V gene encodes CDR1 LNHDA and CDR2 SQIVND (reference sequence). Complete variable domain (other parts from reference TRBV19 and TRBJ1-6): DGGITQSPKYLFRKEGQNVTLSCEQNLNHDAMYWYRQDPGQGLRLIYYSQIVNDFQKGDIAEGYSVSREKKESFPLTVTSAQKNPTAFYLCASNEGLRYSPLHFGNGTRLTVT.

The gene calls are TRBV5-6 and TRBJ1-1, with 7 bases lining up with TRBD1. The CDR3 is 13 residues long. Germline lookup yields CDR1 SGHDT and CDR2 YYEEEE. The V gene end was trimmed by 4 bases and the J gene end by 5 bases; junction bases not matched to a gene: 5. The CDR3 bases are TGTGCCAGCAGCCTCCCAGGGGGGACTGAAGCTTTCTTT. Translated, it gives CASSLPGGTEAFF. Full variable domain (rest looked up from reference TRBV5-6 and TRBJ1-1): DAGVTQSPTHLIKTRGQQVTLRCSPKSGHDTVSWYQQALGQGPQFIFQYYEEEERQRGNFPDRFSGHQFPNYSSELNVNALLLGDSALYLCASSLPGGTEAFFGQGTRLTVV.

The chain is built from TRBV6-5 and TRBJ2-2, with 9 bases aligning to TRBD2. This CDR3 has 15 residues. Germline V lookup: CDR1 MNHEY, CDR2 SVGAGI. V lost 10 bases, J lost 6 bases, and 12 bases stayed unmatched. CDR3 sequence: CATWTSAHRSGELFF. The DNA for the CDR3 is TGTGCCACCTGGACTAGCGCCCACCGGTCCGGGGAGCTGTTTTTT.

The rearrangement links TRBV28 to TRBJ2-7, with 7 bases lining up with TRBD2. Germline V gene sequence: CDR1 MDHEN, CDR2 SYDVKM. V lost 5 bases, J lost 5 bases, and 12 bases stayed unmatched. CDR3 length: 15 residues. The CDR3 DNA is TGTGCCAGCAGTCCCCGGGGAGGGCGTTTCCACGAGCAGTACTTC. As protein: CASSPRGGRFHEQYF.

In this sample, this clone turned up once. This rearrangement joins TRBV10-3 to TRBJ2-7; TRBD1 matches 7 bases. The germline V gene encodes CDR1 ENHRY and CDR2 SYGVKD. CDR3 length: 12 residues. V shed 6 bases, J shed 4 bases, and the junction held 3 bases outside the gene matches. CDR3 amino acids: CAISEQGYEQYV. Here the CDR3 DNA reads TGTGCCATCAGCGAACAGGGGTACGAGCAGTACGTC.

This clone was counted only a few times. The V call is TRBV19, the J call TRBJ2-2; 10 nucleotides align to TRBD1. V trimming: 4 bases; J trimming: 9 bases; junction bases outside the gene matches: 11. The CDR3 loop spans 16 amino acids. Germline CDR1 LNHDA, CDR2 SQIVND (reference sequence). The CDR3 spells CASSKDRDRGNRELFF. CDR3 sequence (DNA): TGTGCCAGTAGTAAGGACCGGGACAGGGGCAATCGGGAGCTGTTTTTT.

The DNA for the CDR3 is TGTGCCAGCAGCTCAACGGACTTCTCTGGAAACACCATATATTTT. It is translated as CASSSTDFSGNTIYF. V usage is TRBV9 and J usage is TRBJ1-3, with D unresolved. Germline lookup yields CDR1 SGDLS and CDR2 YYNGEE. The CDR3 runs to 15 residues. With 4 bases removed from V and 0 bases from J, the gap between germline ends came to 11 bases.

This rearrangement joins TRBV19 to TRBJ1-3; no reliable D call. CDR1 and CDR2 from the germline V gene are LNHDA and SQIVND (reference sequence). This CDR3 has 15 residues. Trimming removed 4 bases at V and 0 bases at J, with 10 bases between. The CDR3 reads CASSTRRASGNTIYF. DNA of the CDR3: TGTGCCAGTAGTACCAGGAGGGCCTCTGGAAACACCATATATTTT.

The chain uses TRBV7-9 and TRBJ2-3; 10 bases are a match to TRBD2. Per germline, CDR1 SEHNR and CDR2 FQNEAQ (reference sequence). There are 15 residues in the CDR3. V gave up 6 bases and J gave up 2 bases; unmatched junction bases: 5. As DNA, the CDR3 is TGTGCCAGCAGTCAAGGACTAGCGGTCACAGATACGCAGTATTTT. Encoded protein: CASSQGLAVTDTQYF.

This chain links TRBV13 with TRBJ1-1, with a possible D match to TRBD1 (5 bases). V lost 3 bases and J lost 1, with 12 bases in between. CDR3 size: 15 residues. In germline, CDR1 is PRHDT, CDR2 FYEKMQ (reference sequence). The CDR3 sequence is CASSLKGQGNTEAFF. In DNA form, the CDR3 reads TGTGCCAGCAGCTTGAAGGGGCAGGGGAACACTGAAGCTTTCTTT.

This clone appeared a few times. The chain has TRBV12-5 and TRBJ1-5, with D possibly being TRBD1 (6 bases). This CDR3 comprises 15 residues. CDR1 is LGHNT, CDR2 FRNRAP, per germline. The V and J ends lost 2 bases and 2 bases respectively, with 10 bases between them. The CDR3 region is CASGLMAGGNQPQHF. Written as DNA, the CDR3 is TGTGCTAGTGGTTTGATGGCAGGGGGCAATCAGCCCCAGCATTTT.

The rearrangement uses TRBV7-2 and TRBJ1-1; a weak D match, TRBD1 (5 bases). The CDR3 spans 15 residues. Germline loops: CDR1 SGHTA, CDR2 FQGNSA. V dropped 5 bases and J dropped 2 bases, with 15 bases sitting between them. CDR3 nucleotides: TGTGCCAGCAGCCAAAACGGACAAAAAAACACTGAAGCTTTCTTT. Translating it yields CASSQNGQKNTEAFF.

The gene calls are TRBV4-3 and TRBJ1-1; D not certain. Trimming took 0 bases from V and 11 from J, leaving 19 bases between them. Germline CDR1 and CDR2: LGHNA and YSLEER. The length of the CDR3 is 15 residues. CDR3 bases: TGCGCCAGCAGCCAAGATCAGGTGGCAGGTTTTAATGCTTTCTTT. It specifies CASSQDQVAGFNAFF.

The genes are TRBV5-1 and TRBJ2-1, with D maybe TRBD2 (6 bases). CDR3 length: 13 residues. CDR1 and CDR2 from the germline V gene are SGHRS and YFSETQ. The V and J ends lost 3 bases and 2 bases respectively, with 6 bases between them. The DNA of the CDR3 is TGCGCCAGCAGCTCTAGCGCCTACAATGAGCAGTTCTTC. This codes for CASSSSAYNEQFF.